This paragraph reports one T cell receptor beta chain. Antigen unknown. These data are taken from a study of cytomegalovirus exposure and HLA in healthy donors. Findings of the study overall: Sequencing likely produced, as an artifact, a cluster of highly shared sequence variants. A missense DCLRE1C variant was associated with V- and J-gene trimming of TCR beta chains in a later analysis, and an independent cohort replicated the association. Reportedly, a later analysis found an Asian-associated ancestry cluster had fewer N-insertions than the roughly 700-donor mean.

It was with 60 Vbeta and 13 Jbeta primers that the PCR ran. Here immunoSEQ multiplex PCR was the method, and the copy in TCRdb shows in-frame clones only, minus some. The data show about 120,000 clones, with about 76% seen just once and less than 2.5% held by the top ten. J gave up 5 bases and V 0 bases, and 6 bases lay outside the gene matches. Germline-derived CDR1 and CDR2 are SGHRS and YFSETQ. This CDR3 comprises 15 residues. The chain employs TRBV5-1 and TRBJ2-5; 8 nucleotides align to TRBD2. Sequenced: PBMCs. The clonotype originates from a woman aged 40 to 50 in good health and CMV-seronegative. The CDR3 is CASSLVTAGDETQYF. The CDR3 bases are TGCGCCAGCAGCTTGGTTACAGCGGGAGATGAGACCCAGTACTTC.